This T cell receptor (beta chain) stems from a study of CD8+ T cells in alopecia areata. Study at large: Affected scalp percentage determined the severity score of treated patients.

Isolated RNA was reverse transcribed into cDNA used as the sequencing template. This table comes from immunoSEQ multiplex PCR, and its TCRdb copy is limited to in-frame clones, with some not included. The sample records more than 95,000 clones, approximately 60% being singletons. This clone has just one count. Its antigen is not identified. The CDR3 is made up of 15 amino acids. Germline V gives CDR1 SGHRS, CDR2 YFSETQ. Trimming took 6 bases from V and 0 from J, leaving 16 bases between them. General study findings and limits: One nonresponder makes the tie between baseline CD8+ expansion and response uncertain.

As to treatment: oral pan-JAK inhibitor, 5-10 mg twice daily. Cell sorting was applied to PBMCs, and CD4+ and CD8+ T cells were collected. The sequence was obtained from a human donor with alopecia areata. This material consisted of CD4+ T cells sorted from blood, taken at week 4, from a patient treated with tofacitinib. The rearrangement joins TRBV5-1 to TRBJ2-7; D is ambiguous. In nucleotides, the CDR3 is TGCGCCAGCACCAGAACCGGGCCCTCCTCCTACGAGCAGTACTTC. Residues: CASTRTGPSSYEQYF.